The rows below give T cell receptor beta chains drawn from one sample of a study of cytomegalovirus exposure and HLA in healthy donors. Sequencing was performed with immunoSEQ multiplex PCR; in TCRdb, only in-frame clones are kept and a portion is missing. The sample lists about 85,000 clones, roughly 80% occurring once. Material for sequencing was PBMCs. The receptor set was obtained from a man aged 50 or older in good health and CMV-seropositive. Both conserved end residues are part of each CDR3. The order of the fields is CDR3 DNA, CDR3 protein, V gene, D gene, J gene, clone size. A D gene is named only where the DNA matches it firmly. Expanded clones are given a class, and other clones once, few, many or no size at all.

CDR3nt: TGCAGTGCAAGGAGGTTGGAGACCCAGTACTTC; CDR3aa: CSARRLETQYF; v_gene: TRBV20-1; d_gene: NA; j_gene: TRBJ2-5; abundance: once
CDR3nt: TGTTCCAGCAACTTCGGACAGAATGAAGCTTTCTTT; CDR3aa: CSSNFGQNEAFF; v_gene: TRBV7-9; d_gene: NA; j_gene: TRBJ1-1; abundance: once
CDR3nt: TGTGCCAGCAGCCAAGATGGGGAGGTCCACGAGCAGTACTTC; CDR3aa: CASSQDGEVHEQYF; v_gene: TRBV4-2; d_gene: NA; j_gene: TRBJ2-7; abundance: NA
CDR3nt: TGTGCCAGTAGTCCCAGACAGGGGTTCTACGAGCAGTACTTC; CDR3aa: CASSPRQGFYEQYF; v_gene: TRBV19; d_gene: TRBD1; j_gene: TRBJ2-7; abundance: NA
CDR3nt: TGTGCCAGCAGAATGCAACCCTCCGGGACAGGGGGTGACAATGGCTACACCTTC; CDR3aa: CASRMQPSGTGGDNGYTF; v_gene: TRBV5-6; d_gene: TRBD1; j_gene: TRBJ1-2; abundance: NA
CDR3nt: TGTGCCAGTAGTCAAACTAGCGGGTTCAATGAGCAGTTCTTC; CDR3aa: CASSQTSGFNEQFF; v_gene: TRBV19; d_gene: TRBD2; j_gene: TRBJ2-1; abundance: once
CDR3nt: TGTGCCGGGTCGGGACAGGGAGATGGCTACACCTTC; CDR3aa: CAGSGQGDGYTF; v_gene: TRBV7-9; d_gene: TRBD1; j_gene: TRBJ1-2; abundance: few
CDR3nt: TGTGCCAGCACTAGGGACTTATTGTCAGGCGAGCAGTACTTC; CDR3aa: CASTRDLLSGEQYF; v_gene: TRBV2; d_gene: NA; j_gene: TRBJ2-7; abundance: NA
CDR3nt: TGTGCCAGCAGTGAAGGACTAGGACCCAAAAGCTCCTACGAGCAGTACTTC; CDR3aa: CASSEGLGPKSSYEQYF; v_gene: TRBV2; d_gene: NA; j_gene: TRBJ2-7; abundance: NA
CDR3nt: TGCGCCAGCAGCTTGGACACGGCCGGGGACGAGCAGTACTTC; CDR3aa: CASSLDTAGDEQYF; v_gene: TRBV5-1; d_gene: NA; j_gene: TRBJ2-7; abundance: NA
CDR3nt: TGTGCCAGCAGCCAAGATCTCTACGAGCAGTACTTC; CDR3aa: CASSQDLYEQYF; v_gene: TRBV4-2; d_gene: NA; j_gene: TRBJ2-7; abundance: NA
CDR3nt: TGTGCCAGTGTCGGGGTACTCCAACCCCAGCATTTT; CDR3aa: CASVGVLQPQHF; v_gene: TRBV19; d_gene: NA; j_gene: TRBJ1-5; abundance: NA
CDR3nt: TGTGCCAGCAGCTTAACGAGGAACACCGGGGAGCTGTTTTTT; CDR3aa: CASSLTRNTGELFF; v_gene: TRBV7-8; d_gene: NA; j_gene: TRBJ2-2; abundance: NA
CDR3nt: TGCGCCAGCAGCCCCAGCGGGACGCCAACAGATACGCAGTATTTT; CDR3aa: CASSPSGTPTDTQYF; v_gene: TRBV4-1; d_gene: TRBD2; j_gene: TRBJ2-3; abundance: NA
CDR3nt: TGTGCCACCAGCACGGGGGAGAGCGATTACAATGAGCAGTTCTTC; CDR3aa: CATSTGESDYNEQFF; v_gene: TRBV15; d_gene: NA; j_gene: TRBJ2-1; abundance: NA
CDR3nt: TGTGCCAGCAGTCCGTTCCAGGGGTTGGAAAACACCATATATTTT; CDR3aa: CASSPFQGLENTIYF; v_gene: TRBV7-8; d_gene: NA; j_gene: TRBJ1-3; abundance: NA
CDR3nt: TGTGCCAGTACCAGGGGAAGGGCCAACGTCCTGACTTTC; CDR3aa: CASTRGRANVLTF; v_gene: TRBV2; d_gene: NA; j_gene: TRBJ2-6; abundance: NA
CDR3nt: TGCGCCAGCAGCCATACAGGGTCCACCTACGAGCAGTACTTC; CDR3aa: CASSHTGSTYEQYF; v_gene: TRBV4-1; d_gene: NA; j_gene: TRBJ2-7; abundance: NA
CDR3nt: TGTGCCTGCCTACCCAGGGCGACCCCCTACAATGAGCAGTTCTTC; CDR3aa: CACLPRATPYNEQFF; v_gene: TRBV30; d_gene: NA; j_gene: TRBJ2-1; abundance: NA
CDR3nt: TGTGCCAGCAGCTCTCCGGGACAGGGTGATGGCTATGGCTACACCTTC; CDR3aa: CASSSPGQGDGYGYTF; v_gene: TRBV7-2; d_gene: TRBD1; j_gene: TRBJ1-2; abundance: NA
CDR3nt: TGTGCCAGCAGCAACAGAGGGAGGGCAGATACGCAGTATTTT; CDR3aa: CASSNRGRADTQYF; v_gene: TRBV7-3; d_gene: TRBD2; j_gene: TRBJ2-3; abundance: NA
CDR3nt: TGTGCCAGCAGTGAACCCCCCCCGGGGAAGACCACCTACGAGCAGTACTTC; CDR3aa: CASSEPPPGKTTYEQYF; v_gene: TRBV25-1; d_gene: NA; j_gene: TRBJ2-7; abundance: NA
CDR3nt: TGTGCCAGCAGCCAAACGGGACTAACAACAGATACGCAGTATTTT; CDR3aa: CASSQTGLTTDTQYF; v_gene: TRBV11-2; d_gene: TRBD2; j_gene: TRBJ2-3; abundance: few
CDR3nt: TGCAGCGTTGACGAGGTGGGCGAGCAGTACTTC; CDR3aa: CSVDEVGEQYF; v_gene: TRBV29-1; d_gene: NA; j_gene: TRBJ2-7; abundance: NA
CDR3nt: TGTGCCAGCGCCCAGGGGGCGGGCACCGGGGAGCTGTTTTTT; CDR3aa: CASAQGAGTGELFF; v_gene: TRBV7-6; d_gene: TRBD1; j_gene: TRBJ2-2; abundance: NA
CDR3nt: TGTGCCACTGGAAGCGTTAAGACTGGGGCCAACGTCCTGACTTTC; CDR3aa: CATGSVKTGANVLTF; v_gene: TRBV27; d_gene: NA; j_gene: TRBJ2-6; abundance: NA
CDR3nt: TGTGCCAGCAGTTTAGCAGGGACAGCCAAAAACAGTCAGTACTTC; CDR3aa: CASSLAGTAKNSQYF; v_gene: TRBV27; d_gene: TRBD1; j_gene: TRBJ2-4; abundance: NA